This TCR beta chain was sequenced during a study of cytomegalovirus exposure and HLA in healthy donors. It was with 60 Vbeta and 13 Jbeta primers that the PCR ran. Profiling relied on immunoSEQ multiplex PCR, and the TCRdb table lists in-frame clones only, not all of them. This sample has around 150,000 clones, with around 84% found just once. Unrecorded immune exposures were likely, despite nominal health at sampling. This CDR3 region has 14 residues. Germline lookup yields CDR1 GTSNPN and CDR2 SVGIG (reference sequence). The V gene lost 4 bases and the J gene lost 9 bases, with 16 bases spanning the gap.

The chain employs TRBV30 and TRBJ1-6; no clear D gene. This receptor was identified in a male donor in good health and CMV-seropositive. The specimen was PBMCs. CDR3: CAWNNRDWFSPLHF. The CDR3 bases are TGTGCCTGGAACAATCGAGACTGGTTTTCACCCCTCCACTTT.